This T cell receptor (beta chain) emerged from a study of Tregs in tolerant kidney transplant recipients. Overall study findings and caveats: Antigen-driven expansion was suggested because donor-specific Tregs expanded more than all Tregs in tolerant patients.

A note on this clone: What it recognizes is unknown.

This CDR3 has 15 residues. V lost 5 bases and J lost 6; bases outside the gene matches: 7. CDR1 is MDHEN and CDR2 is SYDVKM in the germline V gene. Thawed PBMCs were FACS-sorted into unstimulated CD4+CD25+CD127- regulatory T cells, CD4+CD25- non-regulatory cells, CD4 and CD8 cells. Before regulatory T cell sorting, thawed PBMCs rested overnight at 37°C in 200 IU/ml IL-2. TCRdb's table, derived via immunoSEQ multiplex PCR, lists solely in-frame clones and lacks some. The sample yields approximately 75,000 clones, 80% to 95% seen once. The chain couples TRBV28 to TRBJ1-2; TRBD1 aligns across 12 bases. The receptor's source is a human donor who received a combined kidney and bone marrow transplant. The starting material was Tregs from blood, obtained before the transplant. CDR3 nucleotide sequence: TGTGCCAGCAGTAACCCGGGACAGGGGGCGGATGGCTACACCTTC. Its translation is CASSNPGQGADGYTF.